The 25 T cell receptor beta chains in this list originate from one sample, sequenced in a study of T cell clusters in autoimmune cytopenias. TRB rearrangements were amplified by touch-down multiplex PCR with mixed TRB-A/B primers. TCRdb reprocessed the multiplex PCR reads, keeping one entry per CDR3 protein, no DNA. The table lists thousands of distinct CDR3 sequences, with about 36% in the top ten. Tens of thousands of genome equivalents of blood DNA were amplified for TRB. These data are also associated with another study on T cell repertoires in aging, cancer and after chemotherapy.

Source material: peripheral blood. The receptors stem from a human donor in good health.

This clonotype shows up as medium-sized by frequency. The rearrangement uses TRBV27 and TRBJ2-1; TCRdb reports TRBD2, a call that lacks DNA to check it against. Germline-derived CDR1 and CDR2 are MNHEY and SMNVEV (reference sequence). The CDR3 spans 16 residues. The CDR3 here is CASSPLTSGSGNEQFF.

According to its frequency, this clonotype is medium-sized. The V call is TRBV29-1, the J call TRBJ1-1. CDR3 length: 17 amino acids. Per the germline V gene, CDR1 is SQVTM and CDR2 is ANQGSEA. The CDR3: CSVGGRAAKRSNTEAFF. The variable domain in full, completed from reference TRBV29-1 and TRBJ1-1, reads SAVISQKPSRDICQRGTSLTIQCQVDSQVTMMFWYRQQPGQSLTLIATANQGSEATYESGFVIDKFPISRPNLTFSTLTVSNMSPEDSSIYLCSVGGRAAKRSNTEAFFGQGTRLTVV.

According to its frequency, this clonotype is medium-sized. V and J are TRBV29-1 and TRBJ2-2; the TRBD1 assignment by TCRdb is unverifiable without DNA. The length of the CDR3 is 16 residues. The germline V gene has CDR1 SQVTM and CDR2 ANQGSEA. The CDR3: CSVEDLTGVKTGELFF.

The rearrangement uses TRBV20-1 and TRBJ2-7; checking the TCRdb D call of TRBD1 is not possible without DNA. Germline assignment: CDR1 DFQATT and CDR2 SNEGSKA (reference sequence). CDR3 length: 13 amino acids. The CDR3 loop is CSARGQPDHEQYF.

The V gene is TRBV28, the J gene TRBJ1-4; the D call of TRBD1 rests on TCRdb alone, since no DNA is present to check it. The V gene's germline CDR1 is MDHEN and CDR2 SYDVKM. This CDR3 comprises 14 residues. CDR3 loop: CASSLGGAGEKLFF.

The CDR3 reads CASSSHSGGVNTEAFF. This chain uses TRBV6-5 with TRBJ1-1. Germline assignment: CDR1 MNHEY and CDR2 SVGAGI. CDR3 size: 16 residues.

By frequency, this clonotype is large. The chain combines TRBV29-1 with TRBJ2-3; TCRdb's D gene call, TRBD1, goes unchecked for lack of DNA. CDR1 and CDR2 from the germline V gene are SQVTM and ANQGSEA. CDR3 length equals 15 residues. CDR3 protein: CSVLQGGSWTDTQYF.

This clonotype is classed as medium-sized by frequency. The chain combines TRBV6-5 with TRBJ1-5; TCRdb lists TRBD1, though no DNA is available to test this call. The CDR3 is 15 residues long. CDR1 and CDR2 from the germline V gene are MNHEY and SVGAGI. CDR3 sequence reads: CASSILGQGDQPQHF.

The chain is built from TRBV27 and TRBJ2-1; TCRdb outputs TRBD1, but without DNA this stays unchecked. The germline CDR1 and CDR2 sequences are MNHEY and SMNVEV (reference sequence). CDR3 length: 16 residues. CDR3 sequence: CASRTAGTGKRNEQFF.

This chain's CDR3 is CASSPLTSGRGETQYF. The rearrangement uses TRBV7-6 and TRBJ2-5; TCRdb gives TRBD2 as the D gene, but with no DNA this cannot be confirmed. CDR1 is SGHVS, CDR2 FNYEAQ, per germline. CDR3 length: 16 residues.

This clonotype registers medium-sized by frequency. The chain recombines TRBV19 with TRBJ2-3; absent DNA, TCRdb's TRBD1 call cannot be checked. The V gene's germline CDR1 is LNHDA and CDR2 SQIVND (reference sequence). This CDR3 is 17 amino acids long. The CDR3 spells CASSRGSLTIFTDTQYF.

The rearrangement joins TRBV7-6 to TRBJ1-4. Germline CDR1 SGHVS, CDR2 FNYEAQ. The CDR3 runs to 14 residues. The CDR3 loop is CASSLGQEVEKLFF.

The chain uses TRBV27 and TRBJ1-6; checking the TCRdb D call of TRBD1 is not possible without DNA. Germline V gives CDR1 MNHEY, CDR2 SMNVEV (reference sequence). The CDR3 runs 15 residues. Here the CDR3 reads CASSNMGGFGSPLHF.

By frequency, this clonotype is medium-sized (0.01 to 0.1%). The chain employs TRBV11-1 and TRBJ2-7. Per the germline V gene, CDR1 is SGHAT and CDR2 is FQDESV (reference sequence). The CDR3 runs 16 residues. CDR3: CASSLERGQTSYEQYF.

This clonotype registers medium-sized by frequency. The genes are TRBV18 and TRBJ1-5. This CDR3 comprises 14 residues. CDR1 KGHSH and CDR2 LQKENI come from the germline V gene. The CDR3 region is CASSPQDSNQPQHF.

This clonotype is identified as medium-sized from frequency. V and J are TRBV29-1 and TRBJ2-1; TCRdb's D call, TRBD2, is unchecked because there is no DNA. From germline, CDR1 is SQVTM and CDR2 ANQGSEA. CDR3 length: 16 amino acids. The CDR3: CSVVPFWGRAGNEQFF.

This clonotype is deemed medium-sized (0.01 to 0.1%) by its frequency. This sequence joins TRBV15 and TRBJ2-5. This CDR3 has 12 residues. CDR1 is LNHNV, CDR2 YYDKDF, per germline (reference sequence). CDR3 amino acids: CATSRPLETQYF.

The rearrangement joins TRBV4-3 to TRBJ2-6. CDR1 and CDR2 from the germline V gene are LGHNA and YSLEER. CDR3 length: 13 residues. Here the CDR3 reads CASSQVPSNVLTF.

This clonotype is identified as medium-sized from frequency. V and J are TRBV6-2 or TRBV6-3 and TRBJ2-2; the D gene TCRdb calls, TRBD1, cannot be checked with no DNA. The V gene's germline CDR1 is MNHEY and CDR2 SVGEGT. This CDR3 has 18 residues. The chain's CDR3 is CASSYAEPRGPRSGELFF.

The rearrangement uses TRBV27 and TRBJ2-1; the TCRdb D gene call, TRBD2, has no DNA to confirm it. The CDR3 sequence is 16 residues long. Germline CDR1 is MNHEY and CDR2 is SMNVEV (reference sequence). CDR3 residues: CASRSRWLAPYNEQFF.

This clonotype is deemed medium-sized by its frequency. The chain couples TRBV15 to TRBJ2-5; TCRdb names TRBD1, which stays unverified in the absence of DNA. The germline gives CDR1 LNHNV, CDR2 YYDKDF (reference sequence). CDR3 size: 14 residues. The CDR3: CATSSRTGQETQYF.

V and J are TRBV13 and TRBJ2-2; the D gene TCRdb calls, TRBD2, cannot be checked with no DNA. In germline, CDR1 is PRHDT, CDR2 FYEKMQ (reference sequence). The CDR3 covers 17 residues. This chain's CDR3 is CASSFGLAGVRTGELFF.

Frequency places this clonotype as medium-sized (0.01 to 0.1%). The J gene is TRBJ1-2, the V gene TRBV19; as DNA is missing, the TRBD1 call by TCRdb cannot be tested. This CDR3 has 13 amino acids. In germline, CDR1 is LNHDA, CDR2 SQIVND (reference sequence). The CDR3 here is CASSLQGPYGYTF.

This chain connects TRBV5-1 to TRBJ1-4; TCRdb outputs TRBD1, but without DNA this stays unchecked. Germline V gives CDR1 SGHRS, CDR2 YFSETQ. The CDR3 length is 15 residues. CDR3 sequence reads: CASSSTALTGEKLFF.

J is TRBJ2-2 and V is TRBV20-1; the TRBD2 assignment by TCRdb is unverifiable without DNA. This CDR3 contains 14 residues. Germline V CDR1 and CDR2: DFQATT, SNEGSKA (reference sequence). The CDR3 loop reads CSARAERNTGELFF.